This T cell receptor beta chain was sequenced in a study of PD-1 blockade in classical Hodgkin lymphoma. All patients experienced relapse after autologous stem cell transplantation, and brentuximab vedotin exposure was variable. CD4+ T cells were purified from thawed PBMCs by negative selection. The patients, who had relapsed/refractory classical Hodgkin lymphoma, achieved best responses of complete response, partial response or progressive disease. Notes on this clone: The junction departs from the called germline gene at one end, perhaps through a read error.

Germline V lookup: CDR1 SEHNR, CDR2 FQNEAQ (reference sequence). This CDR3 region has 14 residues. Repertoires were generated with immunoSEQ multiplex PCR, while TCRdb's copy carries only in-frame clones and drops some. Here the sample spans roughly 7,700 clones, roughly 88% being singletons. The chain combines TRBV7-9 with TRBJ1-4; 7 positions match TRBD1. The input for sequencing was CD4+ T cells from blood, taken at baseline. This receptor was taken from a human donor with classical Hodgkin lymphoma. CDR3 in amino acids: CASNLDRESEKLFF. The CDR3, as DNA: TGTGCCAGCAACTTAGACAGGGAAAGTGAAAAACTGTTTTTT. Combining the CDR3 with reference TRBV7-9 and TRBJ1-4 gives the whole variable domain DTGVSQNPRHKITKRGQNVTFRCDPISEHNRLYWYRQTLGQGPEFLTYFQNEAQLEKSRLLSDRFSAERPKGSFSTLEIQRTEQGDSAMYLCASNLDRESEKLFFGSGTQLSVL.